These 14 T cell receptor beta chains were all obtained from the same sample, sequenced in a study of Ad26.COV2.S vaccination and SARS-CoV-2 variants. Here immunoSEQ multiplex PCR was the method, and the copy in TCRdb shows in-frame clones only, minus some. The table records more than 400,000 clones, 92% of them present only once. This sample's treatment: some 19 received Ad26.COV2.S at low or high dose, single or two shots; several received placebo; per-sample allocation not given. Sampling occurred on day 63 after the first vaccine or placebo injection. The source material was peripheral blood, sampled in a trial of Ad26.COV2.S vaccine versus placebo. The receptor set was obtained from a person between 18 and 65 years old who received the Ad26.COV2.S COVID-19 vaccine or a placebo.

This clone was seen just once. The V and J genes are TRBV27 and TRBJ2-1, with TRBD2 matching over 11 bases. Germline CDR1 MNHEY, CDR2 SMNVEV (reference sequence). Germline trimming cut 2 bases from V and 9 bases from J; bases unmatched to any gene: 6. There are 15 residues in the CDR3. CDR3: CASSLTSGGIIEQFF. In DNA form, the CDR3 reads TGTGCCAGCAGTTTAACTAGCGGGGGAATTATTGAGCAGTTCTTC.

The chain joins TRBV28 to TRBJ1-2; D remains unclear. With 3 bases removed from V and 6 bases from J, the gap between germline ends came to 14 bases. Germline CDR1 and CDR2: MDHEN and SYDVKM. The CDR3 runs to 14 residues. The CDR3, as DNA: TGTGCCAGCAGTTTTGACTGGACCGTGCATGGCTACACCTTC. It specifies CASSFDWTVHGYTF.

The chain has TRBV28 and TRBJ1-1; a possible D gene is TRBD1 (5 bases). The CDR3 runs 14 residues. Germline V gives CDR1 MDHEN, CDR2 SYDVKM. The V end was cut by 2 bases, the J end by 8 bases, with 15 bases between. CDR3 in amino acids: CASSLQPGVLEAFF. The CDR3, as DNA: TGTGCCAGCAGTTTACAGCCGGGGGTACTAGAAGCTTTCTTT.

The rearrangement links TRBV7-9 to TRBJ1-1, with 7 bases that match TRBD1. CDR1 and CDR2 (germline): SEHNR, FQNEAQ (reference sequence). V was clipped by 6 bases and J by 0 bases; unmatched bases: 4. The CDR3 length is 14 residues. This CDR3 reads CASSRQGLNTEAFF. The CDR3 DNA follows: TGTGCCAGCAGTCGACAGGGACTGAACACTGAAGCTTTCTTT.

This clone was seen once. The genes are TRBV9 and TRBJ2-3; D perhaps matches TRBD1 (6 bases). CDR3 size: 16 residues. Germline values: CDR1 SGDLS, CDR2 YYNGEE. Deletions cut 4 bases from V and 2 bases from J, with 17 bases between. CDR3 nucleotides: TGTGCCAGCAGCCCCTTTGGGGGCGCTTTCACAGATACGCAGTATTTT. The encoded protein is CASSPFGGAFTDTQYF. Complete variable domain (other parts from reference TRBV9 and TRBJ2-3): DSGVTQTPKHLITATGQRVTLRCSPRSGDLSVYWYQQSLDQGLQFLIQYYNGEERAKGNILERFSAQQFPDLHSELNLSSLELGDSALYFCASSPFGGAFTDTQYFGPGTRLTVL.

V gene TRBV27 combines with J gene TRBJ2-1; 9 bases align to TRBD2. This CDR3 has 15 residues. Germline lookup yields CDR1 MNHEY and CDR2 SMNVEV (reference sequence). Germline trimming cut 3 bases from V and 0 bases from J; bases unmatched to any gene: 0. The CDR3 DNA reads as TGTGCCAGCAGTTTTAGCGGGGGCTCCTACAATGAGCAGTTCTTC. Translation gives CASSFSGGSYNEQFF.

The CDR3 bases are TGTGCCAGCAGCTTAGACGTGTGGGCAGCCAGCTCTGGAAACACCATATATTTT. It codes for CASSLDVWAASSGNTIYF. The chain recombines TRBV7-9 with TRBJ1-3; D ambiguous. V was trimmed by 1 base and J by 0 bases, leaving 16 bases between them. This CDR3 region has 18 residues. The germline V gene has CDR1 SEHNR and CDR2 FQNEAQ (reference sequence).

V gene TRBV9 combines with J gene TRBJ1-5; D unclear. The CDR3 contains 15 residues. V shed 0 bases and J shed 5 bases, with 12 bases lying between them. Per germline, CDR1 SGDLS and CDR2 YYNGEE. In DNA form, the CDR3 reads TGTGCCAGCAGCGTAGGGGTCGGGGATTATCAGCCCCAGCATTTT. Protein sequence: CASSVGVGDYQPQHF.

This clone came up once. The chain couples TRBV5-6 to TRBJ2-7; tentative D call: TRBD1 (6 bases). Trimming stripped 5 bases from V and 7 bases from J, with 25 bases between. CDR3 length: 16 residues. CDR1 SGHDT and CDR2 YYEEEE come from the germline V gene. CDR3 bases: TGTGCCAGCAGTAGGGACACCGGGCGGGCGTCGGTGGAGCAGTACTTC. It yields the protein CASSRDTGRASVEQYF. The complete variable domain, with remaining parts taken from reference TRBV5-6 and TRBJ2-7, reads DAGVTQSPTHLIKTRGQQVTLRCSPKSGHDTVSWYQQALGQGPQFIFQYYEEEERQRGNFPDRFSGHQFPNYSSELNVNALLLGDSALYLCASSRDTGRASVEQYFGPGTRLTVT.

This clone has only a few counts. The V gene is TRBV15, the J gene TRBJ2-7; D gene uncertain. The CDR3 has 12 amino acids. The V gene's germline CDR1 is LNHNV and CDR2 YYDKDF (reference sequence). V dropped 0 bases and J dropped 5 bases, with 5 bases sitting between them. The CDR3 spells CATSRDGDEQYF. CDR3 sequence (DNA): TGTGCCACCAGCAGAGATGGGGACGAGCAGTACTTC.

The gene calls are TRBV5-1 and TRBJ1-6, with D possibly being TRBD1 (5 bases). Germline loops: CDR1 SGHRS, CDR2 YFSETQ. V was pared by 4 bases and J by 8 bases, with 16 bases between. This CDR3 comprises 15 residues. The CDR3 spells CASSPQARGDSPLHF. The CDR3 coding sequence is TGCGCCAGCAGCCCCCAGGCTCGGGGGGATTCACCCCTCCACTTT.

The chain combines TRBV7-6 with TRBJ2-7; D remains unclear. The CDR3 is 13 amino acids. The V end was cut by 1 base, the J end by 3 bases, with 7 bases between. Germline V gene sequence: CDR1 SGHVS, CDR2 FNYEAQ. The CDR3 region is CASSLEFGYEQYF. The CDR3, as DNA: TGTGCCAGCAGCTTAGAATTCGGCTACGAGCAGTACTTC.

This chain links TRBV6-6 with TRBJ2-3; 11 bases fit TRBD2. Per the germline V gene, CDR1 is MNHNY and CDR2 is SVGAGI (reference sequence). Trimming cost V 4 bases and J 4 bases; bases outside gene matches: 4. This CDR3 is built from 15 residues. CDR3 protein: CASSWLAGGPDTQYF. DNA for the CDR3: TGTGCCAGCAGTTGGCTAGCGGGGGGTCCAGATACGCAGTATTTT.

The chain uses TRBV28 and TRBJ1-4, with TRBD1 as a possible D gene (5 bases). From germline, CDR1 is MDHEN and CDR2 SYDVKM. The CDR3 is 16 residues long. The V end lost 3 bases, the J end lost 0 bases, and 11 bases lay between the germline ends. CDR3 sequence (DNA): TGTGCCAGCAGTTTTCCAGGGCGGACAACTAATGAAAAACTGTTTTTT. Its translation is CASSFPGRTTNEKLFF.